The next 10 T cell receptor beta chains were all read from a single sample in a study of cytomegalovirus exposure and HLA in healthy donors. The PCR made use of 60 Vbeta and 13 Jbeta primers. Using immunoSEQ multiplex PCR, the repertoire was profiled, and TCRdb retains in-frame clones only, with some absent. The sample lists about 140,000 clones, nearly 90% seen once, with roughly 0.5% in the top ten. The sequencing input was PBMCs. Receptors were obtained from a woman in her thirties or forties in good health and CMV-seronegative.

The chain uses TRBV5-1 and TRBJ1-1, with D possibly TRBD1 on 5 matching bases. The CDR3 covers 18 residues. Germline V gene sequence: CDR1 SGHRS, CDR2 YFSETQ. V dropped 0 bases and J dropped 3 bases, with 21 bases sitting between them. DNA of the CDR3: TGCGCCAGCAGCTTGGCCGGCAGGGTGGAACGACCGGACACTGAAGCTTTCTTT. It codes for CASSLAGRVERPDTEAFF.

The rearrangement joins TRBV2 to TRBJ2-7; 10 bases line up with TRBD2. V lost 2 bases, J lost 0 bases, and 1 base stayed unmatched. Germline V lookup: CDR1 SNHLY, CDR2 FYNNEI. The CDR3 covers 15 residues. CDR3 sequence (DNA): TGTGCCAGCAGTGAATGGACTAGCGGCTCCTACGAGCAGTACTTC. It encodes CASSEWTSGSYEQYF.

The chain couples TRBV11-3 to TRBJ2-7; D might be TRBD2 (6 bases). This CDR3 is built from 13 residues. The germline V gene has CDR1 SGHNT and CDR2 YENEEA. The germline V and J ends were trimmed by 3 bases and 7 bases, with 13 bases remaining between them. Here the CDR3 DNA reads TGTGCCAGCAGCTTTGGGCTTGGGAGGGAGCAGTACTTC. Translating it yields CASSFGLGREQYF.

This chain joins TRBV7-2 and TRBJ2-1; D is unclear. V was trimmed by 0 bases and J by 4 bases, leaving 4 bases between them. CDR3 size: 13 residues. The V gene's germline CDR1 is SGHTA and CDR2 FQGNSA. The CDR3 DNA reads as TGTGCCAGCAGCTTAGCGCGTTACAATGAGCAGTTCTTC. Its translation is CASSLARYNEQFF.

Only one count was recorded for this clone. The V call is TRBV7-2, the J call TRBJ1-1; D may be TRBD1 (5 bases). The V gene lost 1 base and the J gene lost 11 bases, with 11 bases spanning the gap. This CDR3 is built from 12 residues. The germline V gene has CDR1 SGHTA and CDR2 FQGNSA. The CDR3 protein is CASSLDRRGAFF. As DNA, the CDR3 is TGTGCCAGCAGCTTAGACAGGAGGGGTGCTTTCTTT.

This chain links TRBV4-3 with TRBJ2-2; 7 nucleotides align to TRBD2. CDR1 and CDR2 (germline): LGHNA, YSLEER. This CDR3 comprises 15 residues. The ends lost 4 bases at V and 5 bases at J; junction bases unmatched: 7. DNA for the CDR3: TGCGCCAGCAGCCGAGCGGGATCGCGGACCGGGGAGCTGTTTTTT. Protein sequence: CASSRAGSRTGELFF.

V usage is TRBV27 and J usage is TRBJ1-5; 10 nucleotides align to TRBD1. Germline CDR1 reads MNHEY; CDR2 reads SMNVEV (reference sequence). The CDR3 spans 17 residues. V lost 0 bases to trimming and J lost 0 bases; unmatched junction nucleotides: 2. The CDR3 DNA sequence: TGTGCCAGCAGTTTATCGACAGGGGGCCGTAGCAATCAGCCCCAGCATTTT. This gives the protein CASSLSTGGRSNQPQHF.

This clone is a singleton in its sample. The chain joins TRBV2 to TRBJ1-2; maybe TRBD1 (5 bases). Deletions cut 5 bases from V and 5 bases from J, with 18 bases between. This CDR3 region has 15 residues. Germline V CDR1 and CDR2: SNHLY, FYNNEI. The CDR3: CASSKEGLAWYGYTF. Here the CDR3 DNA reads TGTGCCAGCAGTAAGGAGGGGCTGGCTTGGTATGGCTACACCTTC.

This clone was picked up a small number of times. This chain connects TRBV2 to TRBJ1-5; no definite D call. The CDR3 has 12 residues. Trimming stripped 4 bases from V and 6 bases from J, with 7 bases between. Germline V lookup: CDR1 SNHLY, CDR2 FYNNEI. CDR3 protein: CASSGSSQPQHF. The CDR3 DNA sequence: TGTGCCAGCAGTGGTAGTAGTCAGCCCCAGCATTTT.

The V gene is TRBV7-6, the J gene TRBJ1-2, with TRBD1 matching 7 bases. CDR1 is SGHVS and CDR2 is FNYEAQ in the germline V gene. J lost 8 bases, V lost 5 bases, and 8 bases had no gene match. The CDR3 runs to 13 residues. The CDR3 is CASSLPGGWGYTF. CDR3 bases: TGTGCCAGCAGCCTTCCAGGGGGTTGGGGCTACACCTTC.